This T cell receptor beta chain was captured by sequencing in a study of blood T cell repertoires in COVID-19 (dated by TCRdb to about 2020). With regard to the full study: Samples covering the acute and convalescent phases of COVID-19 were provided by collaborators in the United States, Italy and Spain. A freely available public database, intended as a resource for researchers studying the immune response to SARS-CoV-2, is where the repertoires were released. HLA class I and class II types, where available, came from metadata supplied by the sample provider rather than from assay-based typing. Subjects who had been exposed to COVID-19, were actively infected with it, or had recovered from it provided the deeply sampled blood TCRbeta repertoires that made up the dataset. The samples were drawn from the first 160 participants of the ongoing ImmuneRACE study and from 1,254 subjects provided by 6 global collaborators. The material from the prospective study consisted of cDNA or gDNA derived from T cells, B-cell-depleted T cells, or PBMCs. The sample metadata nearly always contained a de-identified subject ID, COVID-19 status, age in years and sex.

TCRbeta CDR3 regions were amplified from genomic DNA using the immunoSEQ Assay, a bias-controlled multiplex PCR. The authors' pipeline ran thus. Nucleated cell counts per sample were estimated from amplification of reference gene primers within the assay. Sequence reads were collapsed and filtered to measure the absolute abundance of every unique TCRbeta CDR3 rearrangement. For each sample, productive Simpson clonality was calculated by taking the square root of Simpson's diversity index across productive rearrangements. In TCRdb, the immuneACCESS table is reduced to in-frame sequences with V and J assigned. These tables do not hold every clone; where another copy was compared, an unresolved V gene accounts for under half, and the others remain unexplained. D and trimming come from the DNA, and the V and J calls and clone size come from that table. The sample profile shows 200,000 or so clones; about three quarters of them were found once. The biggest ten clones account for less than 6% of the sample.

Broad study findings and their caveats: How much clinical and demographic metadata was included differed by source and by participant, and the metadata was provided uncurated.

Note on this clone: The antigen it recognizes is unknown. No base-level quality is on record; no much larger clone is a single base apart.

Whole blood was collected in K2EDTA tubes by collaborating institutions according to the institutions' own protocols. For TCRbeta analysis, collaborators shipped samples as frozen whole blood, isolated PBMCs, or DNA extracted from either of those sample types. V is cut by 4 bases and J by 11 bases, and the space between the germline ends is 11 bases. The germline V gene specifies SGHTA as CDR1 and FQGNSA as CDR2. The CDR3 runs 11 amino acids, cysteine and phenylalanine included. The kept DNA is CDR3 alone, 33 bases in frame from the first base. Sequencing was performed on peripheral blood. The sequence is built from TRBV7-2 and TRBJ1-1, with an unclear D gene assignment. The receptor comes from a woman aged 65 to 85 with acute or convalescent COVID-19. The nucleotide sequence is TGTGCCAGCAGCTCACCCGGGGAGGCTTTCTTT. Its translation reads: CASSSPGEAFF.